These 22 T cell receptor beta chains originate from one sample sequenced in a study of identical twins. TCRdb recomputed calls from the 5' RACE reads with MiXCR, one row per CDR3 protein. The table records 1.5 million or so distinct CDR3 sequences, about 30% of them present only once. The specimen was cord blood. These receptors all come from a newborn girl in good health.

This clonotype was seen a few times. The chain links TRBV7-9 to TRBJ2-5, with 12 positions matching TRBD2. CDR3 length equals 17 residues. V lost 1 base, J lost 3 bases, and 6 bases stayed unmatched. Germline V CDR1 and CDR2: SEHNR, FQNEAQ (reference sequence). For the CDR3, the DNA is TGTGCCAGCAGCTTAGGTCTAGCGGGAGGGCCGGAAGAGACCCAGTACTTC. It yields the protein CASSLGLAGGPEETQYF.

The V call is TRBV12-3 or TRBV12-4, the J call TRBJ2-3; no clear D gene. The CDR3 spans 15 residues. The V end lost 4 bases, the J end lost 0 bases, and 11 bases lay between the germline ends. The CDR3 protein is CASSYERFSTDTQYF. The CDR3 coding sequence is TGTGCCAGCAGTTACGAGCGCTTTAGCACAGATACGCAGTATTTT.

The chain combines TRBV7-2 with TRBJ2-7, with D unresolved. Per the germline V gene, CDR1 is SGHTA and CDR2 is FQGNSA. The CDR3 is made up of 15 amino acids. V lost 5 bases and J 3 bases, leaving 17 bases between the germline ends. CDR3 nucleotides: TGTGCCAGCAGCCAGCCCCCCGCCCGTTTCTACGAGCAGTACTTC. Amino acids: CASSQPPARFYEQYF.

The V and J genes are TRBV6-5 and TRBJ1-2; 7 bases line up with TRBD1. The CDR3 length is 16 residues. The junction had 6 bases not matched to a gene; V was cut back by 2 bases and J by 0 bases. Germline V gene sequence: CDR1 MNHEY, CDR2 SVGAGI. The CDR3 here is CASSYRGQAANYGYTF. Here the CDR3 DNA reads TGTGCCAGCAGTTACCGTGGACAGGCAGCTAACTATGGCTACACCTTC.

The chain employs TRBV20-1 and TRBJ1-6; TRBD1 might be the D (6 bases). Looked up from germline, CDR1 is DFQATT and CDR2 is SNEGSKA (reference sequence). This CDR3 spans 16 amino acids. Deletions cut 3 bases from V and 1 base from J, with 13 bases between. CDR3 coding DNA: TGCAGTGCTAGGACGGGGGGGGCATCCTATAATTCACCCCTCCACTTT. Protein sequence: CSARTGGASYNSPLHF.

The chain links TRBV5-1 to TRBJ2-3; 9 nucleotides line up with TRBD1. The CDR3 is made up of 15 amino acids. Germline CDR1 is SGHRS and CDR2 is YFSETQ. The trim removed 4 bases at V and 3 bases at J, leaving 6 bases unmatched. CDR3 nucleotide sequence: TGCGCCAGCAGCCCCTGGACAGGGGTGACAGATACGCAGTATTTT. Encoded protein: CASSPWTGVTDTQYF. The full variable domain, its missing parts supplied by reference TRBV5-1 and TRBJ2-3, is KAGVTQTPRYLIKTRGQQVTLSCSPISGHRSVSWYQQTPGQGLQFLFEYFSETQRNKGNFPGRFSGRQFSNSRSEMNVSTLELGDSALYLCASSPWTGVTDTQYFGPGTRLTVL.

The J gene is TRBJ2-7, the V gene TRBV4-1; TRBD1 agrees at 7 bases. From germline, CDR1 is MGHRA and CDR2 YSYEKL. The CDR3 contains 15 residues. V lost 0 bases and J lost 3; bases outside the gene matches: 5. The CDR3 region is CASSQDSRDSYEQYF. Written as DNA, the CDR3 is TGCGCCAGCAGCCAAGATTCACGGGACAGCTACGAGCAGTACTTC.

This clonotype was seen only a few times. The rearrangement joins TRBV5-1 to TRBJ2-3, with TRBD2 matching 15 bases. Germline trimming cut 2 bases from V and 5 bases from J; bases unmatched to any gene: 6. The CDR3 runs to 17 residues. Looked up from germline, CDR1 is SGHRS and CDR2 is YFSETQ. CDR3 in amino acids: CASSFSGTSGGQDTQYF. In DNA form, the CDR3 reads TGCGCCAGCAGCTTCAGTGGGACTAGCGGGGGGCAAGATACGCAGTATTTT.

The chain uses TRBV5-1 and TRBJ1-1; perhaps TRBD1 as D (5 bases). Germline lookup yields CDR1 SGHRS and CDR2 YFSETQ. V was cut by 2 bases and J by 5 bases, with 13 bases left in between. The CDR3 covers 14 residues. The CDR3 loop is CASSFRGAGTEAFF. As DNA, the CDR3 is TGCGCCAGCAGCTTCCGGGGCGCGGGTACTGAAGCTTTCTTT.

The genes are TRBV10-3 and TRBJ2-5, with D unresolved. The CDR3 extends over 11 amino acids. V dropped 7 bases and J dropped 11 bases, with 14 bases sitting between them. In germline, CDR1 is ENHRY, CDR2 SYGVKD. The CDR3 reads CAINLYNEQYF. CDR3 nucleotide sequence: TGTGCCATCAACCTCTACAATGAGCAGTACTTC.

The chain employs TRBV29-1 and TRBJ1-2; maybe TRBD1 (6 bases). The germline V gene has CDR1 SQVTM and CDR2 ANQGSEA. There are 13 residues in the CDR3. Deletions cut 6 bases from V and 7 bases from J, with 18 bases between. The CDR3 loop reads CSVLGDKFSGYTF. CDR3 DNA: TGCAGCGTGCTAGGGGACAAGTTCTCTGGCTACACCTTC.

The chain links TRBV10-3 to TRBJ2-1, with 12 bases fitting TRBD2. Looked up from germline, CDR1 is ENHRY and CDR2 is SYGVKD. The CDR3 is made up of 15 amino acids. Trimming took 6 bases from V and 9 from J; bases not matched to a gene: 9. CDR3 protein: CAISWTSGAAGEQFF. The CDR3 DNA follows: TGTGCCATCAGCTGGACTAGCGGGGCCGCGGGTGAGCAGTTCTTC.

The CDR3 nucleotides read TGTGCCAGCAGTTTATATCTAGCGGGAGGAATGAATGAGCAGTTCTTC. It encodes CASSLYLAGGMNEQFF. The rearrangement links TRBV28 to TRBJ2-1; 11 nucleotides line up with TRBD2. The trim removed 1 base at V and 7 bases at J, leaving 6 bases unmatched. CDR3 length: 16 residues. Looked up from germline, CDR1 is MDHEN and CDR2 is SYDVKM.

This chain joins TRBV6-2 or TRBV6-3 and TRBJ2-5; 13 bases are shared with TRBD2. The germline V gene encodes CDR1 MNHEY and CDR2 SVGEGT. CDR3 length: 14 residues. Germline trimming cut 8 bases from V and 5 bases from J; bases unmatched to any gene: 5. The CDR3 loop is CASQGLAGAETQYF. CDR3 sequence (DNA): TGTGCCAGCCAAGGACTAGCGGGAGCTGAGACCCAGTACTTC.

This clonotype was counted between two and nine times. The rearrangement uses TRBV20-1 and TRBJ2-3; tentative D call: TRBD1 (5 bases). V gave up 3 bases and J gave up 2 bases, with 18 bases separating them. The germline CDR1 and CDR2 sequences are DFQATT and SNEGSKA (reference sequence). The CDR3 is 16 amino acids. The CDR3 DNA reads as TGCAGTGCTAGTATCCCCCGACAGAGCCTCACAGATACGCAGTATTTT. It specifies CSASIPRQSLTDTQYF.

The gene calls are TRBV10-3 and TRBJ2-7; TRBD2 is a possible D gene (6 bases). Trimming cost V 4 bases and J 7 bases, with 11 bases left between them. The germline V gene encodes CDR1 ENHRY and CDR2 SYGVKD. The length of the CDR3 is 12 residues. The CDR3 nucleotides read TGTGCCATCAGTGTTGGGGGAGGTGAGCAGTACTTC. It encodes CAISVGGGEQYF.

The rearrangement uses TRBV19 and TRBJ1-5; 10 bases line up with TRBD1. CDR1 LNHDA and CDR2 SQIVND come from the germline V gene (reference sequence). The CDR3 is made up of 18 amino acids. J was trimmed by 0 bases and V by 4 bases; bases with no gene match: 9. Here the CDR3 reads CASSTSWTGGYSNQPQHF. The CDR3 DNA reads as TGTGCCAGTAGTACCTCCTGGACAGGGGGATATAGCAATCAGCCCCAGCATTTT.

In this sample, this clonotype turned up a few times. The gene calls are TRBV11-1 and TRBJ2-6, with D perhaps matching TRBD1 (5 bases). V shed 8 bases and J shed 1 base, with 9 bases lying between them. There are 14 residues in the CDR3. Germline CDR1 is SGHAT and CDR2 is FQDESV (reference sequence). The CDR3 bases are TGTGCCAGCCTAAGGGGATCTGGGGCCAACGTCCTGACTTTC. Amino acid sequence: CASLRGSGANVLTF.

This clonotype was found a few times. This chain connects TRBV18 to TRBJ1-6; D is uncertain. V dropped 3 bases and J dropped 15 bases, with 0 bases sitting between them. This CDR3 is built from 8 residues. Looked up from germline, CDR1 is KGHSH and CDR2 is LQKENI. The CDR3 coding sequence is TGTGCCAGCTCACCCCTCCACTTT. As protein: CASSPLHF.

This clonotype was seen repeatedly, ten times or more. The V and J genes are TRBV29-1 and TRBJ2-3; D is uncertain. CDR1 and CDR2 from the germline V gene are SQVTM and ANQGSEA. The length of the CDR3 is 12 residues. Deletions cut 1 base from V and 2 bases from J, with 4 bases between. In DNA, the CDR3 is TGCAGCGTTGAAGGGACCACAGATACGCAGTATTTT. It is translated as CSVEGTTDTQYF.

This rearrangement joins TRBV19 to TRBJ2-7; D perhaps matches TRBD1 (6 bases). Germline V gives CDR1 LNHDA, CDR2 SQIVND (reference sequence). With 1 base removed from V and 0 bases from J, the gap between germline ends came to 10 bases. The CDR3 has 15 residues. CDR3 DNA sequence: TGTGCCAGTAGTATAGCGGCAGGGGACTCCTACGAGCAGTACTTC. Translating gives CASSIAAGDSYEQYF.

V and J are TRBV10-3 and TRBJ2-7; D gene ambiguous. Germline values: CDR1 ENHRY, CDR2 SYGVKD. V was trimmed by 11 bases and J by 2 bases, leaving 7 bases between them. CDR3 length equals 10 residues. The CDR3: CAPRAYEQYF. Written as DNA, the CDR3 is TGTGCCCCCCGGGCCTACGAGCAGTACTTC.